The T cell receptor (beta chain) described here comes from a study of Ad26.COV2.S vaccination and SARS-CoV-2 variants. Per germline, CDR1 MNHEY and CDR2 SMNVEV (reference sequence). The V end was cut by 3 bases, the J end by 3 bases, with 13 bases between. The CDR3 is 15 residues long. The sample's treatment: about 20 received Ad26.COV2.S at low or high dose, single or two shots; about five received placebo; per-sample allocation not given. Samples were taken on day 63 after the first vaccine or placebo injection. Sequenced by immunoSEQ multiplex PCR; TCRdb stores in-frame clones only, minus some. The table records about 440,000 clones, about 90% of them present only once.

The rearrangement uses TRBV27 and TRBJ2-3; D may be TRBD1 or TRBD2 (6 bases each). The sequence derives from a person aged 18 to 65 who received the Ad26.COV2.S COVID-19 vaccine or a placebo. Source: peripheral blood, taken in a trial of Ad26.COV2.S vaccine versus placebo. In DNA form, the CDR3 reads TGTGCCAGCAGTTTTGTCGGGGGCCGAACAGATACGCAGTATTTT. This encodes CASSFVGGRTDTQYF.